What follows are 20 T cell receptor beta chains derived from one specimen sequenced in a study of CD8 T cells in ankylosing spondylitis. Study-wide results and caveats: Made up of about eight highly homologous variants, a TCR beta motif appeared characteristic of ankylosing spondylitis blood.

Their recognized antigens are unknown. From the 5' RACE reads, TCRdb called clonotypes with MiXCR, one entry per CDR3 protein. The sample yields roughly 490,000 distinct CDR3 sequences, approximately 5.3% seen once. What was sequenced was blood, either unsorted or a sorted T cell fraction (not recorded which). Receptors were obtained from a male donor with ankylosing spondylitis.

This clonotype was observed many times. The chain employs TRBV5-1 and TRBJ1-1, with unresolved D. The CDR3 extends over 15 amino acids. Germline loops: CDR1 SGHRS, CDR2 YFSETQ. V shed 0 bases and J shed 0 bases, with 9 bases lying between them. The CDR3 protein is CASSLDGGLNTEAFF. CDR3 DNA sequence: TGCGCCAGCAGCTTGGATGGTGGGTTGAACACTGAAGCTTTCTTT.

This clonotype was recorded a few times. The chain joins TRBV7-2 to TRBJ2-5; 7 positions match TRBD1. The trim removed 4 bases at V and 5 bases at J, leaving 7 bases unmatched. The CDR3 contains 14 residues. CDR1 is SGHTA and CDR2 is FQGNSA in the germline V gene. The CDR3: CASSWGQFVETQYF. As DNA, the CDR3 is TGTGCCAGCAGCTGGGGACAGTTTGTGGAGACCCAGTACTTC.

This clonotype was observed a handful of times. This chain joins TRBV12-3 or TRBV12-4 and TRBJ2-3, with 7 bases lining up with TRBD2. V lost 5 bases, J lost 0 bases, and 8 bases stayed unmatched. The CDR3 has 16 residues. This CDR3 reads CASSPGGTPSTDTQYF. DNA for the CDR3: TGTGCCAGCAGTCCCGGGGGGACCCCTAGCACAGATACGCAGTATTTT.

The sample holds many counts of this clonotype. The rearrangement joins TRBV29-1 to TRBJ1-2, with 7 bases matching TRBD1. The V gene's germline CDR1 is SQVTM and CDR2 ANQGSEA. Trimming took 0 bases from V and 2 from J; bases not matched to a gene: 6. This CDR3 is 15 amino acids long. The CDR3: CSVEDLRGLNYGYTF. CDR3 coding DNA: TGCAGCGTTGAAGATCTTAGGGGGCTAAACTATGGCTACACCTTC. Complete variable domain (other parts from reference TRBV29-1 and TRBJ1-2): SAVISQKPSRDICQRGTSLTIQCQVDSQVTMMFWYRQQPGQSLTLIATANQGSEATYESGFVIDKFPISRPNLTFSTLTVSNMSPEDSSIYLCSVEDLRGLNYGYTFGSGTRLTVV.

This clonotype was seen repeatedly, ten times or more. The J gene is TRBJ2-1, the V gene TRBV6-2 or TRBV6-3; no definite D call. CDR3 size: 14 residues. Germline lookup yields CDR1 MNHEY and CDR2 SVGEGT. V lost 7 bases, J lost 7 bases, and 17 bases lay in between. In DNA, the CDR3 is TGTGCCAGCACAAAGACGCTCAGGTTAAATGAGCAGTTCTTC. Translating gives CASTKTLRLNEQFF.

This clonotype was found many times. This sequence joins TRBV20-1 and TRBJ1-4; no firm D call. V was clipped by 5 bases and J by 4 bases, with 14 bases between them. CDR1 is DFQATT and CDR2 is SNEGSKA in the germline V gene (reference sequence). The CDR3 totals 14 residues. The CDR3 DNA reads TGCAGTGCTCCCCCCCTAGGGCTTAATGAAAAACTGTTTTTT. The encoded protein is CSAPPLGLNEKLFF.

The sample holds many counts of this clonotype. The chain has TRBV20-1 and TRBJ2-5; D not certain. Trimming took off 2 bases at V and 0 bases at J, with 10 bases between the two ends. CDR1 and CDR2 (germline): DFQATT, SNEGSKA (reference sequence). The CDR3 contains 14 residues. CDR3 nucleotide sequence: TGCAGTGCTAGAATCCAGACGAACCAAGAGACCCAGTACTTC. Translation: CSARIQTNQETQYF.

This clonotype came up a few times. V gene TRBV5-4 combines with J gene TRBJ2-1; D remains unclear. V lost 0 bases to trimming and J lost 10 bases, with 8 bases between them. The CDR3 has 12 amino acids. CDR1 is SGHNT and CDR2 is YYREEE in the germline V gene (reference sequence). The CDR3: CASSLVLQEQFF. DNA of the CDR3: TGTGCCAGCAGCTTGGTATTACAGGAGCAGTTCTTC.

This clonotype was recorded at least ten times. The chain uses TRBV12-3 or TRBV12-4 and TRBJ1-4; 9 bases line up with TRBD1. The CDR3 consists of 17 residues. V shed 6 bases and J 6 bases; nucleotides not matched to a gene: 14. The CDR3 DNA follows: TGTGCCAGCAGCCTACAGGGGGCAAGATTCCGGGATGAAAAACTGTTTTTT. This codes for CASSLQGARFRDEKLFF.

A few counts support this clonotype. The rearrangement joins TRBV5-6 to TRBJ2-3; 7 bases agree with TRBD1. Germline loops: CDR1 SGHDT, CDR2 YYEEEE. V was pared by 4 bases and J by 6 bases, with 5 bases of the junction left unmatched. The CDR3 is made up of 13 amino acids. In DNA, the CDR3 is TGTGCCAGCAGCCCTCACAGGGGTGATACGCAGTATTTT. Translating gives CASSPHRGDTQYF.

The sample holds many counts of this clonotype. J is TRBJ2-4 and V is TRBV5-1; 8 nucleotides agree with TRBD2. Germline V lookup: CDR1 SGHRS, CDR2 YFSETQ. V shed 4 bases, J shed 4 bases, and the junction held 13 bases outside the gene matches. This CDR3 region has 17 residues. The DNA for the CDR3 is TGCGCCAGCAGCCTAGGGCCCGGGAGGGACCCAAAAAACATTCAGTACTTC. Residues: CASSLGPGRDPKNIQYF.

V is TRBV7-2 and J is TRBJ2-7, with a tentative D call TRBD1 (6 bases). CDR1 is SGHTA and CDR2 is FQGNSA in the germline V gene. The CDR3 runs to 14 residues. Trimming removed 0 bases at V and 6 bases at J, with 12 bases between. The CDR3 bases are TGTGCCAGCAGCTTAGCACAGGGACGCGTCGAGCAGTACTTC. It translates to CASSLAQGRVEQYF.

The genes are TRBV7-9 and TRBJ1-1, with TRBD1 as a possible D gene (6 bases). Trimming removed 6 bases from V and 6 bases from J, with 23 bases in between. Germline V CDR1 and CDR2: SEHNR, FQNEAQ (reference sequence). There are 16 residues in the CDR3. CDR3 sequence (DNA): TGTGCCAGCAGTCTTTCCCCCTGGACCCAGGGGCCTGAAGCTTTCTTT. It yields the protein CASSLSPWTQGPEAFF.

This clonotype showed up many times. The chain couples TRBV6-5 to TRBJ1-1, with D uncertain. Per the germline V gene, CDR1 is MNHEY and CDR2 is SVGAGI. V gave up 0 bases and J gave up 7 bases, with 12 bases separating them. This CDR3 is 14 amino acids long. CDR3 amino acids: CASSYSTRAIEAFF. CDR3 DNA sequence: TGTGCCAGCAGTTACTCGACGAGGGCCATTGAAGCTTTCTTT.

This clonotype has ten or more counts. The J gene is TRBJ2-2, the V gene TRBV7-3, with TRBD1 identical over 9 bases. This CDR3 spans 15 amino acids. V was clipped by 3 bases and J by 5 bases; unmatched bases: 4. Germline V gene data show CDR1 as SGHTA and CDR2 as FQGTGA. CDR3 sequence reads: CASSFLGQGTGELFF. CDR3 DNA sequence: TGTGCCAGCAGCTTTTTGGGACAGGGAACCGGGGAGCTGTTTTTT.

Ten or more counts support this clonotype. V gene TRBV12-3 or TRBV12-4 combines with J gene TRBJ1-1; TRBD1 agrees at 9 bases. This CDR3 contains 15 residues. V lost 5 bases and J lost 7; bases outside the gene matches: 11. Here the CDR3 reads CASSRDRAPMYEAFF. In nucleotides, the CDR3 is TGTGCCAGCAGTCGGGACAGGGCGCCGATGTATGAAGCTTTCTTT.

The sample holds a few counts of this clonotype. The rearrangement uses TRBV9 and TRBJ1-1; perhaps TRBD1 as D (6 bases). CDR3 length equals 14 residues. V lost 0 bases to trimming and J lost 6 bases, with 12 bases between them. In germline, CDR1 is SGDLS, CDR2 YYNGEE. CDR3 sequence reads: CASSVGAGVAEAFF. As DNA, the CDR3 is TGTGCCAGCAGCGTAGGGGCAGGGGTAGCTGAAGCTTTCTTT.

This clonotype was counted ten times or more. V gene TRBV10-3 combines with J gene TRBJ2-5; the match to TRBD1 covers 10 bases. The J segment lost 4 bases and the V segment lost 4 bases, leaving 3 bases of the junction unmatched. Germline V gene data show CDR1 as ENHRY and CDR2 as SYGVKD. This CDR3 region has 14 residues. CDR3 nucleotides: TGTGCCATCAGTGGGACAGGGGGTCGAGAGACCCAGTACTTC. Its translation: CAISGTGGRETQYF.

This clonotype has a handful of counts. The chain has TRBV20-1 and TRBJ2-3; 8 bases are a match to TRBD2. The CDR3 spans 18 residues. Trimming removed 1 base from V and 4 bases from J; junction bases left unmatched: 16. The germline CDR1 and CDR2 sequences are DFQATT and SNEGSKA (reference sequence). The CDR3 here is CSARVRGAGDGFADTQYF. The CDR3 bases are TGCAGTGCTAGAGTAAGAGGAGCGGGAGATGGTTTCGCAGATACGCAGTATTTT.

This clonotype was found many times. This chain joins TRBV5-1 and TRBJ1-1; D unclear. With 0 bases removed from V and 4 bases from J, the gap between germline ends came to 13 bases. In germline, CDR1 is SGHRS, CDR2 YFSETQ. The CDR3 extends over 15 amino acids. CDR3 bases: TGCGCCAGCAGCTTGGGGGTAGGGTCGGGCACTGAAGCTTTCTTT. Its translation: CASSLGVGSGTEAFF.